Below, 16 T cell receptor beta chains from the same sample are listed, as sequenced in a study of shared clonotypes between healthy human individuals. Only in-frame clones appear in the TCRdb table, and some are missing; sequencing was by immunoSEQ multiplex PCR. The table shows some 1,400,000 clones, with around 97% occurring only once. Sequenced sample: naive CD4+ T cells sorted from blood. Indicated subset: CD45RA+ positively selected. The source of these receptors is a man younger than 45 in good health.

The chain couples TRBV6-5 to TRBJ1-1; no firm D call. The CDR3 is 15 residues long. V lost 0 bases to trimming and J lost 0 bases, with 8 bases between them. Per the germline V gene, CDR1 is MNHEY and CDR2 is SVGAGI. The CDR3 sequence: CASSYSQTMNTEAFF. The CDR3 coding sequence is TGTGCCAGCAGTTACTCTCAGACCATGAACACTGAAGCTTTCTTT.

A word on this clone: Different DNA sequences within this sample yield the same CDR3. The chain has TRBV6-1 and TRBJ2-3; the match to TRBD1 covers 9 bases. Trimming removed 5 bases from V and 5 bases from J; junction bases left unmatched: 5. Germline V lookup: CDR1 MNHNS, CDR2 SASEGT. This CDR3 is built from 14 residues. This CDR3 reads CASSQQGARDTQYF. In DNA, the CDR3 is TGTGCCAGCAGTCAACAGGGGGCAAGAGATACGCAGTATTTT.

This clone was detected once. The CDR3 loop is CASSLTGTQETQYF. The CDR3 nucleotides read TGTGCCAGCAGTTTAACGGGGACCCAAGAGACCCAGTACTTC. The chain recombines TRBV28 with TRBJ2-5; possibly TRBD1 or TRBD2 for D (5 bases each). Trimming took 2 bases from V and 1 from J, leaving 8 bases between them. Per the germline V gene, CDR1 is MDHEN and CDR2 is SYDVKM. CDR3 length equals 14 residues.

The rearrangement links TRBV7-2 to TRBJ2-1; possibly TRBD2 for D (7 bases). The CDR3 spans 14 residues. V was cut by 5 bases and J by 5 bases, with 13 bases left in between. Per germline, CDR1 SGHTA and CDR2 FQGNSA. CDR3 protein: CASSPQRDNNEQFF. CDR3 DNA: TGTGCCAGCAGCCCCCAGCGGGACAACAATGAGCAGTTCTTC.

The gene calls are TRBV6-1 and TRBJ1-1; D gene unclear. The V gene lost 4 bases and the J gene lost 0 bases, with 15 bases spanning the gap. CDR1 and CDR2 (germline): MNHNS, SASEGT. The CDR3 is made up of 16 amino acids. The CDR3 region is CASSGRRLGLNTEAFF. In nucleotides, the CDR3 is TGTGCCAGCAGTGGCCGACGGCTCGGGCTGAACACTGAAGCTTTCTTT.

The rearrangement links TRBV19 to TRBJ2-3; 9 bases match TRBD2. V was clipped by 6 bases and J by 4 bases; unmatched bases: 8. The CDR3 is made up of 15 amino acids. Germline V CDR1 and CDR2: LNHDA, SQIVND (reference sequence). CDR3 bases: TGTGCCAGTAGCACATATAGCGGGAGCGCAGATACGCAGTATTTT. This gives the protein CASSTYSGSADTQYF.

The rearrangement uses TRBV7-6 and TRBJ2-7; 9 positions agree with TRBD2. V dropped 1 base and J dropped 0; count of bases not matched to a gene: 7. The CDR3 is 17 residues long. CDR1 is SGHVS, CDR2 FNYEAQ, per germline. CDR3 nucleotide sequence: TGTGCCAGCAGCTTAGGTAGCGGGAGCGATAGCTCCTACGAGCAGTACTTC. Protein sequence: CASSLGSGSDSSYEQYF. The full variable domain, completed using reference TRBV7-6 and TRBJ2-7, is GAGVSQSPRYKVTKRGQDVALRCDPISGHVSLYWYRQALGQGPEFLTYFNYEAQQDKSGLPNDRFSAERPEGSISTLTIQRTEQRDSAMYRCASSLGSGSDSSYEQYFGPGTRLTVT.

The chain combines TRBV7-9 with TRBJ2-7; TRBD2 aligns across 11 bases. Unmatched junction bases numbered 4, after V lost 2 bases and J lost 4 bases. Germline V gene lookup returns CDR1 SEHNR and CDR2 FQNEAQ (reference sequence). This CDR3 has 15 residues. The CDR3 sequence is CASSLLAGGTYEQYF. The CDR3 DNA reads TGTGCCAGCAGCTTACTAGCGGGAGGAACGTACGAGCAGTACTTC.

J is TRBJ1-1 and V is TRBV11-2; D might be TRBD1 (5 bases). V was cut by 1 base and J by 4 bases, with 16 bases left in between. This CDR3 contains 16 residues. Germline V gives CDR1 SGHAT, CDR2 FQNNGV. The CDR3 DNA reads TGTGCCAGCAGCTTAGGCCTGAGGGGCAGGCTCACTGAAGCTTTCTTT. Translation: CASSLGLRGRLTEAFF.

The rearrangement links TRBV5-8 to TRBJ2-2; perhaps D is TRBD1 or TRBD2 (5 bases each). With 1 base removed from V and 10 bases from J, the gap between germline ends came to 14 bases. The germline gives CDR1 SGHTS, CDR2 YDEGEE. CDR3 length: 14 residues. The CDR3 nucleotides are TGTGCCAGCAGCTTGCAGCCGGGGCCACCGGAGCTGTTTTTT. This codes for CASSLQPGPPELFF.

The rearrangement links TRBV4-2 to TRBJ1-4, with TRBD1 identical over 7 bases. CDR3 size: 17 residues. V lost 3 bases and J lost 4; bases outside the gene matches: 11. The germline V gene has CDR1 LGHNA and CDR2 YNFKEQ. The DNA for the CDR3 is TGTGCCAGCAGCCAGACGGGAGGGGGCGCGAATAATGAAAAACTGTTTTTT. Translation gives CASSQTGGGANNEKLFF.

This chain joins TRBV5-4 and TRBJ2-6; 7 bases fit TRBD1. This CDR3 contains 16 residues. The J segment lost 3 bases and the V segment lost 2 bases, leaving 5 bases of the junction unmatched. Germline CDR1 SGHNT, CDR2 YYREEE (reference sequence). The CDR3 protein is CASSLQGLGGANVLTF. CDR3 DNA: TGTGCCAGCAGCTTACAGGGGCTTGGTGGGGCCAACGTCCTGACTTTC.

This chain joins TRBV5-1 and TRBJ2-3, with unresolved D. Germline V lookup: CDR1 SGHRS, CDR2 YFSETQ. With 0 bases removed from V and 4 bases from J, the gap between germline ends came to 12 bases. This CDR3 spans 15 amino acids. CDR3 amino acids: CASSLARGPPDTQYF. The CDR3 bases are TGCGCCAGCAGCTTGGCCCGTGGGCCCCCAGATACGCAGTATTTT. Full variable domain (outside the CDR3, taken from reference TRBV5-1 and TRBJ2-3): KAGVTQTPRYLIKTRGQQVTLSCSPISGHRSVSWYQQTPGQGLQFLFEYFSETQRNKGNFPGRFSGRQFSNSRSEMNVSTLELGDSALYLCASSLARGPPDTQYFGPGTRLTVL.

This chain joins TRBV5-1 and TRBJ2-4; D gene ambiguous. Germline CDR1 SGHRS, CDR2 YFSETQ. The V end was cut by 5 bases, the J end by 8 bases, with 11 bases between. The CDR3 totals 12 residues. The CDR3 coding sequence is TGCGCCAGCAGACCTGACAAGGACATTCAGTACTTC. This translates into CASRPDKDIQYF. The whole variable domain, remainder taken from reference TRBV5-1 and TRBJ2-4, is KAGVTQTPRYLIKTRGQQVTLSCSPISGHRSVSWYQQTPGQGLQFLFEYFSETQRNKGNFPGRFSGRQFSNSRSEMNVSTLELGDSALYLCASRPDKDIQYFGAGTRLSVL.

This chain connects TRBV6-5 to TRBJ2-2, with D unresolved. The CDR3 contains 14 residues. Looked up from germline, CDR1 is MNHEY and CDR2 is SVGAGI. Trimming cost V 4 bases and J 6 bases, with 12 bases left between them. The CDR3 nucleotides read TGTGCCAGCAGTTGGGTCGTGGGTCCCGGGGAGCTGTTTTTT. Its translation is CASSWVVGPGELFF.

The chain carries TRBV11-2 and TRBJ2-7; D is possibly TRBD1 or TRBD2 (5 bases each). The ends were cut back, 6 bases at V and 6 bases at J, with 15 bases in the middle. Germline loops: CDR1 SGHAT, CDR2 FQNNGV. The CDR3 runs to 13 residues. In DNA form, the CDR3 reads TGTGCCAGCAGTTCTGACAGAGGGAGCGAGCAGTACTTC. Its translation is CASSSDRGSEQYF.